The rows below give T cell receptor beta chains drawn from one sample of a study of T-cell reconstitution after alpha-beta-depleted transplantation in children. TCRdb reprocessed the PCR reads via MiXCR and lists one record per CDR3 protein. In the table there are a few hundred thousand distinct CDR3 sequences, under 30% of which are singletons. This specimen consisted of PBMCs, obtained before TCRalphabeta/CD19-depleted stem cell transplant. These receptors all come from a girl aged 2-9 years with Fanconi anemia, due to receive a stem cell transplant. Both conserved end residues are part of each CDR3. A D gene is named only where the DNA matches it firmly. The size field is filled for only some rows; it gives once, few, many or a size class.

d_call: NA
clone_size: many
j_call: TRBJ2-5
v_call: TRBV20-1
cdr3_length: 13
cdr3_aa: CSASTSYQETQYF
cdr3_nt: TGCAGTGCTAGTACGTCCTATCAAGAGACCCAGTACTTC

d_call: NA
clone_size: NA
j_call: TRBJ2-3
v_call: TRBV29-1
cdr3_length: 12
cdr3_aa: CSVNRVGDTQYF
cdr3_nt: TGCAGCGTGAACAGGGTAGGAGATACGCAGTATTTT

d_call: NA
clone_size: NA
j_call: TRBJ2-3
v_call: TRBV7-3
cdr3_length: 13
cdr3_aa: CASSRGLTYTQYF
cdr3_nt: TGTGCCAGCAGCCGGGGGCTCACATATACGCAGTATTTT

d_call: TRBD1
clone_size: NA
j_call: TRBJ2-7
v_call: TRBV20-1
cdr3_length: 15
cdr3_aa: CSATQTGDLGYEQYF
cdr3_nt: TGCAGTGCTACTCAAACAGGGGATTTAGGCTACGAGCAGTACTTC

d_call: NA
clone_size: few
j_call: TRBJ2-7
v_call: TRBV11-2
cdr3_length: 15
cdr3_aa: CASSLDPGNVYEQYF
cdr3_nt: TGTGCCAGCAGCTTAGACCCAGGCAATGTCTACGAGCAGTACTTC

d_call: NA
clone_size: NA
j_call: TRBJ2-1
v_call: TRBV7-2
cdr3_length: 13
cdr3_aa: CASSRFGAVEQFF
cdr3_nt: TGTGCCAGCAGCCGGTTCGGGGCGGTGGAACAGTTCTTC

d_call: TRBD2
clone_size: many
j_call: TRBJ2-7
v_call: TRBV11-2
cdr3_length: 15
cdr3_aa: CASSSRLAGYYEQYF
cdr3_nt: TGTGCCAGCAGCTCCCGACTAGCGGGGTACTACGAGCAGTACTTC

d_call: NA
clone_size: NA
j_call: TRBJ1-3
v_call: TRBV28
cdr3_length: 16
cdr3_aa: CASSLIGRLSGNTIYF
cdr3_nt: TGTGCCAGCAGTTTAATTGGCAGACTTTCTGGAAACACCATATATTTT

d_call: NA
clone_size: many
j_call: TRBJ2-1
v_call: TRBV9
cdr3_length: 17
cdr3_aa: CASSVERRTDSYNEQFF
cdr3_nt: TGTGCCAGCAGCGTAGAACGGAGGACTGACTCCTACAATGAGCAGTTCTTC

d_call: NA
clone_size: few
j_call: TRBJ1-5
v_call: TRBV25-1
cdr3_length: 14
cdr3_aa: CASSNREGNQPQHF
cdr3_nt: TGTGCCAGCAGTAACAGGGAAGGCAATCAGCCCCAGCATTTT

d_call: TRBD2
clone_size: many
j_call: TRBJ2-2
v_call: TRBV20-1
cdr3_length: 16
cdr3_aa: CSASLAGGVVTGELFF
cdr3_nt: TGCAGTGCTAGTCTAGCGGGAGGCGTGGTTACCGGGGAGCTGTTTTTT

d_call: NA
clone_size: NA
j_call: TRBJ2-7
v_call: TRBV20-1
cdr3_length: 14
cdr3_aa: CSANRQVPTYEQYF
cdr3_nt: TGCAGTGCTAATCGCCAGGTACCCACTTACGAGCAGTACTTC

d_call: NA
clone_size: many
j_call: TRBJ2-5
v_call: TRBV5-1
cdr3_length: 13
cdr3_aa: CASSLDRVETQYF
cdr3_nt: TGCGCCAGCAGCTTGGACAGGGTGGAGACCCAGTACTTC

d_call: TRBD1
clone_size: NA
j_call: TRBJ1-1
v_call: TRBV18
cdr3_length: 14
cdr3_aa: CASSPITGEVEAFF
cdr3_nt: TGTGCCAGCTCACCGATAACAGGGGAGGTTGAAGCTTTCTTT

d_call: NA
clone_size: many
j_call: TRBJ2-1
v_call: TRBV28
cdr3_length: 11
cdr3_aa: CASSTRNEQFF
cdr3_nt: TGTGCCAGCAGTACTCGCAATGAGCAGTTCTTC

d_call: TRBD2
clone_size: many
j_call: TRBJ2-2
v_call: TRBV27
cdr3_length: 16
cdr3_aa: CASSLSRGGHPGELFF
cdr3_nt: TGTGCCAGCAGTTTATCTCGGGGGGGCCACCCCGGGGAGCTGTTTTTT

d_call: NA
clone_size: NA
j_call: TRBJ2-1
v_call: TRBV4-2
cdr3_length: 17
cdr3_aa: CASSHAESGTLHNEQFF
cdr3_nt: TGTGCCAGCAGCCACGCAGAGAGCGGGACACTTCACAATGAGCAGTTCTTC

d_call: TRBD2
clone_size: few
j_call: TRBJ2-3
v_call: TRBV5-1
cdr3_length: 16
cdr3_aa: CASSLGRTSGTDTQYF
cdr3_nt: TGCGCCAGCAGCTTGGGGAGGACTAGCGGCACAGATACGCAGTATTTT

d_call: TRBD2
clone_size: few
j_call: TRBJ2-7
v_call: TRBV29-1
cdr3_length: 15
cdr3_aa: CSVEKLVAGAYEQYF
cdr3_nt: TGCAGCGTTGAAAAGTTGGTAGCGGGGGCCTACGAGCAGTACTTC

d_call: NA
clone_size: NA
j_call: TRBJ2-7
v_call: TRBV7-2
cdr3_length: 15
cdr3_aa: CASSLGAPLPYEQYF
cdr3_nt: TGTGCCAGCAGCTTAGGGGCCCCTTTACCCTACGAGCAGTACTTC

d_call: NA
clone_size: NA
j_call: TRBJ2-7
v_call: TRBV3-1
cdr3_length: 15
cdr3_aa: CASRRAIGESYEQYF
cdr3_nt: TGTGCCAGCCGGAGGGCTATCGGGGAGTCCTACGAGCAGTACTTC

d_call: NA
clone_size: many
j_call: TRBJ2-2
v_call: TRBV6-2/TRBV6-3
cdr3_length: 14
cdr3_aa: CASSYSVTTGELFF
cdr3_nt: TGTGCCAGCAGTTACTCCGTTACCACCGGGGAGCTGTTTTTT

d_call: TRBD1
clone_size: many
j_call: TRBJ2-7
v_call: TRBV28
cdr3_length: 14
cdr3_aa: CASSLGQEPYEQYF
cdr3_nt: TGTGCCAGCAGTTTAGGACAGGAACCCTACGAGCAGTACTTC

d_call: NA
clone_size: many
j_call: TRBJ1-2
v_call: TRBV12-3/TRBV12-4
cdr3_length: 14
cdr3_aa: CASSRSDSLYGYTF
cdr3_nt: TGTGCCAGCAGTCGATCGGACAGCCTCTATGGCTACACCTTC

d_call: TRBD1
clone_size: once
j_call: TRBJ1-4
v_call: TRBV6-5
cdr3_length: 19
cdr3_aa: CASSYSPTGDWSPNEKLFF
cdr3_nt: TGTGCCAGCAGTTACTCTCCGACAGGGGACTGGAGCCCCAATGAAAAACTGTTTTTT

d_call: TRBD2
clone_size: many
j_call: TRBJ2-1
v_call: TRBV6-5
cdr3_length: 15
cdr3_aa: CASKLTSGGYNEQFF
cdr3_nt: TGTGCCAGCAAACTAACTAGCGGGGGATACAATGAGCAGTTCTTC

d_call: NA
clone_size: many
j_call: TRBJ2-7
v_call: TRBV4-1
cdr3_length: 17
cdr3_aa: CASSQEFGAGTTYEQYF
cdr3_nt: TGCGCCAGCAGCCAAGAATTTGGCGCAGGGACAACCTACGAGCAGTACTTC

d_call: NA
clone_size: many
j_call: TRBJ2-5
v_call: TRBV5-1
cdr3_length: 13
cdr3_aa: CASSSQGWETQYF
cdr3_nt: TGCGCCAGCAGCTCGCAGGGGTGGGAGACCCAGTACTTC

d_call: TRBD1
clone_size: NA
j_call: TRBJ2-2
v_call: TRBV28
cdr3_length: 17
cdr3_aa: CASSPWTGLGGTGELFF
cdr3_nt: TGTGCCAGCAGTCCCTGGACAGGCCTGGGTGGCACCGGGGAGCTGTTTTTT

d_call: NA
clone_size: many
j_call: TRBJ2-7
v_call: TRBV10-2
cdr3_length: 11
cdr3_aa: CASSGYSEQYF
cdr3_nt: TGCGCCAGCAGTGGGTACAGCGAGCAGTACTTC

d_call: TRBD1
clone_size: many
j_call: TRBJ1-4
v_call: TRBV29-1
cdr3_length: 14
cdr3_aa: CSVVTTGRNEKLFF
cdr3_nt: TGCAGCGTTGTAACGACAGGGCGGAATGAAAAACTGTTTTTT

d_call: NA
clone_size: many
j_call: TRBJ2-6
v_call: TRBV27
cdr3_length: 15
cdr3_aa: CASSIQVSGANVLTF
cdr3_nt: TGTGCCAGCAGCATACAGGTCTCTGGGGCCAACGTCCTGACTTTC

d_call: NA
clone_size: NA
j_call: TRBJ2-5
v_call: TRBV20-1
cdr3_length: 15
cdr3_aa: CSARPGGWREETQYF
cdr3_nt: TGCAGTGCTAGACCAGGGGGATGGAGGGAAGAGACCCAGTACTTC

d_call: NA
clone_size: NA
j_call: TRBJ2-1
v_call: TRBV29-1
cdr3_length: 15
cdr3_aa: CSVEGLVALYNEQFF
cdr3_nt: TGCAGCGTTGAAGGGTTGGTAGCGTTGTACAATGAGCAGTTCTTC

d_call: TRBD1
clone_size: NA
j_call: TRBJ2-1
v_call: TRBV20-1
cdr3_length: 17
cdr3_aa: CSARDWDSPSAYNEQFF
cdr3_nt: TGCAGTGCTAGAGATTGGGACAGCCCTTCCGCCTACAATGAGCAGTTCTTC

d_call: NA
clone_size: NA
j_call: TRBJ2-7
v_call: TRBV11-1
cdr3_length: 14
cdr3_aa: CASSLTGFVDEQYF
cdr3_nt: TGTGCCAGCAGCTTAACAGGGTTCGTGGACGAGCAGTACTTC

d_call: NA
clone_size: many
j_call: TRBJ2-7
v_call: TRBV20-1
cdr3_length: 12
cdr3_aa: CSARFFNYEQYF
cdr3_nt: TGCAGTGCTCGCTTCTTCAACTACGAGCAGTACTTC

d_call: NA
clone_size: once
j_call: TRBJ2-4
v_call: TRBV20-1
cdr3_length: 14
cdr3_aa: CSARMAIAKNIQYF
cdr3_nt: TGCAGTGCCAGGATGGCGATAGCCAAAAACATTCAGTACTTC

d_call: NA
clone_size: NA
j_call: TRBJ2-1
v_call: TRBV5-1
cdr3_length: 14
cdr3_aa: CASSLTASYNEQFF
cdr3_nt: TGCGCCAGCAGCTTGACCGCCTCCTACAATGAGCAGTTCTTC

d_call: NA
clone_size: NA
j_call: TRBJ2-6
v_call: TRBV5-1
cdr3_length: 17
cdr3_aa: CASSLEGSTSGANVLTF
cdr3_nt: TGCGCCAGCAGCTTGGAGGGGAGTACTTCTGGGGCCAACGTCCTGACTTTC

d_call: NA
clone_size: few
j_call: TRBJ2-1
v_call: TRBV5-1
cdr3_length: 12
cdr3_aa: CASSLGLSEQFF
cdr3_nt: TGCGCCAGCAGCTTGGGCCTTAGTGAGCAGTTCTTC

d_call: TRBD2
clone_size: few
j_call: TRBJ2-2
v_call: TRBV7-6
cdr3_length: 21
cdr3_aa: CASSLVDRTSAMFANTGELFF
cdr3_nt: TGTGCCAGCAGCTTAGTTGATCGGACTAGCGCTATGTTCGCGAACACCGGGGAGCTGTTTTTT

d_call: TRBD2
clone_size: NA
j_call: TRBJ2-5
v_call: TRBV5-1
cdr3_length: 16
cdr3_aa: CASSLGAGGPKETQYF
cdr3_nt: TGCGCCAGCAGCTTGGGAGCGGGAGGACCTAAAGAGACCCAGTACTTC

d_call: NA
clone_size: NA
j_call: TRBJ2-7
v_call: TRBV5-6
cdr3_length: 15
cdr3_aa: CASSLVPGRVYEQYF
cdr3_nt: TGTGCCAGCAGCTTGGTTCCAGGGCGGGTATACGAGCAGTACTTC

d_call: TRBD2
clone_size: NA
j_call: TRBJ2-1
v_call: TRBV10-1
cdr3_length: 15
cdr3_aa: CASSEGTSGKNEQFF
cdr3_nt: TGCGCCAGCAGTGAAGGGACTAGCGGGAAAAATGAGCAGTTCTTC

d_call: NA
clone_size: NA
j_call: TRBJ2-5
v_call: TRBV10-3
cdr3_length: 13
cdr3_aa: CAIRGPRMETQYF
cdr3_nt: TGTGCCATCAGGGGGCCACGAATGGAGACCCAGTACTTC

d_call: TRBD1
clone_size: NA
j_call: TRBJ1-1
v_call: TRBV5-6
cdr3_length: 16
cdr3_aa: CASSLSLTTGLTEAFF
cdr3_nt: TGTGCCAGCAGCTTGAGTCTTACGACAGGGTTAACTGAAGCTTTCTTT

d_call: NA
clone_size: few
j_call: TRBJ2-7
v_call: TRBV20-1
cdr3_length: 14
cdr3_aa: CSASRLVRSYEQYF
cdr3_nt: TGCAGTGCTAGCCGACTAGTGAGATCCTACGAGCAGTACTTC

d_call: TRBD2
clone_size: NA
j_call: TRBJ2-1
v_call: TRBV7-3
cdr3_length: 14
cdr3_aa: CASSMTSDYNEQFF
cdr3_nt: TGTGCCAGCAGCATGACTAGCGACTACAATGAGCAGTTCTTC

d_call: NA
clone_size: few
j_call: TRBJ2-1
v_call: TRBV29-1
cdr3_length: 13
cdr3_aa: CSVEDLRGHEQFF
cdr3_nt: TGCAGCGTTGAAGATCTTCGGGGACATGAGCAGTTCTTC

d_call: TRBD2
clone_size: NA
j_call: TRBJ2-3
v_call: TRBV5-5
cdr3_length: 18
cdr3_aa: CASSMRTSGRAGADTQYF
cdr3_nt: TGTGCCAGCAGCATGCGGACTAGCGGGAGGGCCGGTGCAGATACGCAGTATTTT

d_call: NA
clone_size: NA
j_call: TRBJ1-6
v_call: TRBV20-1
cdr3_length: 14
cdr3_aa: CSATPERSDSPLHF
cdr3_nt: TGCAGTGCAACACCGGAAAGGAGTGATTCACCCCTCCACTTT

d_call: TRBD2
clone_size: many
j_call: TRBJ2-3
v_call: TRBV7-9
cdr3_length: 15
cdr3_aa: CASSFGGRVADTQYF
cdr3_nt: TGTGCCAGCAGCTTCGGCGGGAGGGTCGCAGATACGCAGTATTTT